Presented here are 2 T cell receptor beta chains from one specimen sequenced in a study of blood T cell repertoires in COVID-19. Profiled with immunoSEQ multiplex PCR; TCRdb holds only in-frame clones, not every one. In the table there are approximately 74,000 clones, roughly four fifths of which are singletons. The sequenced sample was peripheral blood. These receptors were collected from a man between 65 and 85 years old with acute or convalescent COVID-19.

This chain connects TRBV3-1 (or the pseudogene TRBV3-2) to TRBJ1-2; 8 bases align to TRBD1. From germline, CDR1 is LGHDT and CDR2 YNNKEL (reference sequence). The CDR3 has 15 amino acids. V lost 4 bases to trimming and J lost 8 bases; unmatched junction nucleotides: 12. The CDR3 region is CASSLIPGQAYGYTF. CDR3 DNA sequence: TGTGCCAGCAGCCTCATACCGGGACAGGCTTACGGCTACACCTTC.

The V and J genes are TRBV28 and TRBJ2-1, with 9 bases matching TRBD2. With V trimmed by 2 bases and J by 8 bases, 10 bases remained unmatched. In germline, CDR1 is MDHEN, CDR2 SYDVKM. The CDR3 is 16 residues long. This chain's CDR3 is CASSLGAGGPLYEQFF. CDR3 DNA sequence: TGTGCCAGCAGTTTAGGGGCGGGAGGGCCCCTCTATGAGCAGTTCTTC.